This TCR beta chain was recorded in a study of human thymus T cells. Sequencing used immunoSEQ multiplex PCR; TCRdb keeps in-frame clones, though not all of them. The sample records about 78,000 clones, roughly 96% being singletons. Thymus specimens were resections from corrective heart surgery. Serving as donors were healthy Finnish infants, each of whom was having open corrective surgery for congenital heart defects. J gave up 2 bases and V 0 bases, and 18 bases lay outside the gene matches. CDR3 length: 21 residues. CDR1 is SGHTA and CDR2 is FQGNSA in the germline V gene. On this clone itself: Its cognate antigen is unknown.

The study's findings and limits: Related studies found that unrelated individuals share highly overlapping thymic repertoires. Thymic and blood repertoires seemed to show skewed V and J gene use.

This receptor was identified in a boy in the first two years of life with a congenital heart defect but otherwise immunologically healthy. The chain employs TRBV7-2 and TRBJ2-5, with 10 bases aligning to TRBD2. The sequencing input was thymus tissue. The CDR3 nucleotides are TGTGCCAGCAGCTTAGCTCCGTGGCTAGCGGGGGCCCCGCCGCGGCAAGAGACCCAGTACTTC. Amino acid sequence: CASSLAPWLAGAPPRQETQYF.